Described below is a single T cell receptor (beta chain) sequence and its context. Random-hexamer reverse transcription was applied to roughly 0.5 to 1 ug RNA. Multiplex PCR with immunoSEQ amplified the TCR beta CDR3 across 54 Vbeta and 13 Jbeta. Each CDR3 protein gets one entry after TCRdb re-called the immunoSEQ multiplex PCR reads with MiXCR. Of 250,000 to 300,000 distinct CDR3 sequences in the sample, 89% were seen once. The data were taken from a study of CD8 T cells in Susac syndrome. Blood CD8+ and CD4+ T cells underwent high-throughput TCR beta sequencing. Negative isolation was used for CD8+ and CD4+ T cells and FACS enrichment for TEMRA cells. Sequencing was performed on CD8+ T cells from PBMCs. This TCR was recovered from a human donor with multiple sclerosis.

The CDR3 loop is CASSLGGDTGELFF. In DNA form, the CDR3 reads TGTGCCAGCAGCCTAGGGGGAGACACCGGGGAGCTGTTTTTT. This rearrangement joins TRBV6-2 or TRBV6-3 to TRBJ2-2; D possibly corresponds to TRBD1 (6 bases). The CDR3 totals 14 residues. V shed 6 bases and J shed 3 bases, with 11 bases lying between them. Germline CDR1 reads MNHEY; CDR2 reads SVGEGT.